There are many counts of the clone carrying this T cell receptor (beta chain). This record belongs to a study of blood T cell repertoires in COVID-19. Overall study context: Sites in the United States, Italy and Spain provided acute and convalescent COVID-19 samples. From T cells, B-cell-depleted T cells, or PBMCs came the material, which was cDNA or gDNA.

V was clipped by 5 bases and J by 7 bases; unmatched bases: 20. CDR1 is MNHEY, CDR2 SMNVEV, per germline (reference sequence). The CDR3 runs to 19 residues. Original processing notes: Amplified reference gene primers provided the basis for estimating nucleated cell counts. This table comes from immunoSEQ multiplex PCR, and its TCRdb copy is limited to in-frame clones, with some not included. V and J calls and clone size are those listed in that table; D and trimming were worked out from the DNA. The data hold 240,000 or so clones, with approximately 80% observed a single time. Material: peripheral blood. The receptor was derived from a woman younger than 30 with acute or convalescent COVID-19. This chain uses TRBV27 with TRBJ1-6, with 7 bases matching TRBD1. This chain's CDR3 is CASSPPPTGARTLNSPLHF. CDR3 nucleotide sequence: TGTGCCAGCAGTCCTCCCCCTACAGGGGCCCGTACTTTAAATTCACCCCTCCACTTT.